This TCR beta chain was sequenced during a study of cytomegalovirus exposure and HLA in healthy donors (dated by TCRdb to the late 2010s). In the study overall: An earlier analysis of approximately 640 of the donors reported 250 to 300 Gb of sequence data and more than 90 million unique TCR beta sequences from 150 million to 200 million T cells. An early release that covered 640 HLA-typed donors contained 250 to 350 gigabases of sequencing data and tens of millions of unique TCR sequences. The genetic ancestry cluster associated with self-reported Caucasian donors included over 65% of the 350 to 500 genotyped donors. The study was designed to test whether signatures of past pathogen exposure could be identified by cataloging public T cell receptors. Using immunosequencing, the study profiled T cell repertoires from approximately 700 subjects and related those repertoires to cytomegalovirus serostatus. Along with the roughly 610-subject first cohort, a separate validation cohort of about 110 different subjects was used. To predict cytomegalovirus infection status, the study brought together high-throughput TCR immunosequencing, statistical association of individual TCRs with disease status, and machine learning. A later analysis re-examined previously published TCR beta repertoires from over 500 donors and added high-resolution HLA genotyping to investigate patterns of TCR occurrence. Rather than using new phenotypic data, the later analysis identified candidate immune exposures from TCR beta sequences and from how often those sequences occurred across donors. In an earlier analysis of 500 to 650 of the donors, high-throughput TCR beta sequencing was used to judge whether each TCR beta V gene segment behaved as functional or pseudogenic. Alongside the repertoire data, information on donor age, sex, ethnicity and CMV serostatus was compiled. Genome-wide SNP genotypes for about 55% of the 666 donors were used in a later genetic analysis, which treated that subset as a discovery cohort. Every repertoire in the discovery cohort had been generated on one and the same sequencing platform. HLA typing included class I and class II loci at four-digit resolution. Typing coverage varied by locus: about 620-630 donors for A, B, C, DRB1 and DQB1; roughly 560 for DQA1; approximately 610 for DPA1; around 450 for DPB1. About five DR-DQ haplotypes were treated as single units for association and clustering because of strong linkage in the cohort. Across about 370 genotyped donors of the cohort, an average of roughly 250,000 unique TCR beta nucleotide sequences per donor were sequenced, and roughly a sixth of those sequences were non-productive. Overall study outcomes, separate from this receptor: Broadly in line with IMGT annotations, most TCR beta V segments showed up in productive rearrangements about 90% or about 30% of the time in an earlier analysis of 587 of the donors. The sequencing pipeline was judged likely to have produced a cluster of highly shared sequence variants as a technical artifact. The earlier analysis of some 540 of the donors excluded over 15 rarely observed V segments, including chromosome 9 orphons, because counts were too low. Assigning TCR associations to individual alleles was difficult when HLA alleles, especially DR and DQ, strongly co-occurred. In a later analysis, the rate of TCR association differed among HLA loci, with DRB1 alleles having the most associated TCRs and HLA-C alleles having the fewest. In a later analysis, most CMV-associated TCR beta chains were found to appear HLA-restricted, with HLA associations seemingly driven largely by CMV exposure. Correlated functional status among segregating V segments might be attributable to linkage disequilibrium, but an unknown experimental factor could not be ruled out. Because HLA typing was unavailable for some donors at each locus, only the typed subset was used in association tests. In a later analysis, HLA-associated TCR beta chains showed more clonal expansion and lower generation probabilities than non-associated chains that were equally common. In a later analysis, several top co-occurrence clusters were reported to appear linked to parvovirus B19, influenza, CMV and Epstein-Barr virus. In a later analysis, around 15,000 TCR beta sequences were associated with specific HLA alleles at a false discovery rate of 0.05. A further reported finding was that TCR beta sequences accurately predicted the HLA-A and HLA-B alleles for most subjects in the first cohort. The classifier was reported to diagnose cytomegalovirus status with high specificity and sensitivity in both the original and validation cohorts. A later genetic analysis reported fewer N-insertions in productive TCRs among donors in an Asian-associated ancestry cluster than the roughly 650-donor mean. It was suggested by the authors that the approach could potentially be generalized to other disease states and immunological phenotypes. A few of the identified cytomegalovirus-associated TCR beta chains were confirmed in vitro to be specific for cytomegalovirus antigens. CMV serostatus was the only immune exposure information available for the cohort. Most TCR sequences were observed very rarely across donors, whereas some public TCRs were present in many individuals. The study listed 164 TCR beta chains as associated with cytomegalovirus. This cohort had only TCR beta chains sequenced, and the lack of alpha or paired-chain data limited which features could be detected. Because the 87-base-pair reads could not distinguish some IMGT-functional V segments, including TRBV6-2 and TRBV6-3, those segments were excluded. Sequencing depth was assumed to be roughly uniform across donors in the presence/absence analyses, though that assumption may not hold. A later genetic analysis associated a missense DCLRE1C variant with V-gene and J-gene trimming of TCR beta chains, and an independent cohort replicated the association.

The cohort comprised under 700 healthy bone marrow donors. At the time of sampling, every cohort member was nominally healthy, though immune exposures that went unrecorded were likely present. The donor was CMV seropositive and belonged to the group of over 250 seropositive cohort members. Each donor provided a peripheral blood sample, and peripheral blood mononuclear cells were used for TCR beta sequencing. The Qiagen DNeasy Blood Extraction Kit was used to extract genomic DNA from the blood cell samples. The CDR1 and CDR2 encoded by the germline V gene (reference sequence) are MNHEY and SMNVEV. Inclusive of the bounding cysteine and phenylalanine, the CDR3 is 14 residues long. Of the read, only the CDR3 DNA is kept; its 42 bases are in frame from base 1. Trimming removed 4 bases from V and 7 bases from J; the gene matches leave 4 bases unexplained. In the case of this clone: The antigen it recognizes is unknown. Base qualities are missing; no much larger clone stands one base away.

Libraries were made using the immunoSEQ multiplex PCR assay. For the multiplex PCR, a mixture combining 60 forward primers for TCR Vbeta segments and 13 reverse primers for TCR Jbeta segments was used. The CDR3 region of rearranged TCR beta genes was amplified from genomic DNA by a multiplex PCR assay. The amplified TCR beta libraries were sequenced on the Illumina HiSeq System as 87-base-pair reads. Turning to the authors' computational methods: In a later analysis, roughly 80 million unique TCR beta chains were counted across the roughly 670 repertoires, and around 11 million of these chains were shared by at least two donors. Raw reads were error-corrected and collapsed into unique sequences by a nearest-neighbor algorithm in which closely related sequences were merged to remove PCR and sequencing errors. Alignment of CDR3 sequences to IMGT reference sequences was used to assign V, D and J gene segments. For a sequence to be retained, a match of at least six nucleotides was required to both a V gene segment and a J gene segment. Rearrangements were classified as productive when the CDR3 lacked stop codons and remained in frame with V and J, and all other rearrangements were classified as non-productive. Following IMGT convention, CDR3 was defined as the stretch from the second conserved V-encoded cysteine up to the conserved J-encoded phenylalanine. Sequences without an unambiguous match to a single V gene segment were excluded from the earlier analysis of 450 to 650 of the donors. An earlier analysis of about 600 of the donors called V segments functional above 56.7% productive rearrangements and segregating when the between-donor standard deviation exceeded 5%. A statistical classification framework was built for diagnosing cytomegalovirus status from the catalog of TCR beta chain sequences. A later analysis assigned V and J genes by comparing TCR nucleotide sequences with IMGT/GENE-DB human TR gene sequences. A later analysis assigned CDR3 sequences and most-parsimonious VDJ recombination scenarios with the TCRdist pipeline. A later analysis defined each TCR beta chain by its CDR3 amino acid sequence plus V-gene family, and excluded reads lacking a unique V-gene family. A later analysis removed 592 highly shared, low-generation-probability nucleotide sequences to deal with suspected cross-contamination and a sequencing artifact. For each public chain, a later analysis derived a clonal expansion index from normalized ranks of inferred template counts within each repertoire. A later analysis computed generation probabilities with a VDJ recombination model fitted to out-of-frame rearrangements, and checked the results against IGoR. A later analysis scored TCR-TCR, TCR-HLA and TCR-CMV co-occurrence with hypergeometric tests, applying a repertoire-size bias correction to TCR pairs. False discovery rates were estimated in a later analysis by permuting HLA or CMV assignments 20 times. In a later analysis, co-occurring TCRs were grouped with DBSCAN, and TCRdist sequence similarity was added when clustering was performed within HLA-allele-positive subsets. Co-occurrence clustering excluded repertoires with fewer than 30,000 or more than 120,000 public chains, plus five with anomalous nucleotide sharing. What TCRdb holds here is the immuneACCESS table cut down to in-frame rearrangements. Part of the clones is not present; checked against another copy, under half of the missing clones reflect an unresolved V gene, and the others are unexplained. V, J and clone size are those of that table, while D and trimming were read from the DNA. Across this sample there are around 140,000 clones, with roughly 79% seen only once. Approximately 1.5% of the sample is taken by the ten largest.

This sequence was found in a man younger than 45 in good health and CMV-seropositive. Sequencing used PBMCs. The V and J genes are TRBV27 and TRBJ2-7, and 13 junctional nucleotides match TRBD2. At the DNA level, the sequence is TGTGCCAGCAGTTCGGGGACTAGCGGGATAGAGCAGTACTTC. Translated, it gives CASSSGTSGIEQYF.